This is a list of T cell receptor beta chains from one sample in a study of T cell responses to AZD1222 COVID-19 vaccine. The data were produced by immunoSEQ multiplex PCR, yet TCRdb's version contains in-frame clones alone and is incomplete. Of under 140,000 clones listed, about 87% are singletons. The sample consisted of peripheral blood, taken 28 days after the second AZD1222 dose. The receptors shown here come from an adult who received the AZD1222 COVID-19 vaccine. The CDR3 runs from the conserved cysteine through the conserved F or W. D genes are given only for firm matches. Only part of the rows carry a size: once, few, many, or a class if the clone is expanded.

TRBJ1-4 | . | once | TRBV25-1 | CASSEYEGANEKLFF | TGTGCCAGCAGTGAATATGAGGGGGCTAATGAAAAACTGTTTTTT
TRBJ2-1 | . | . | TRBV29-1 | CSVPRGGNYNEQFF | TGCAGCGTTCCCAGGGGGGGGAACTACAATGAGCAGTTCTTC
TRBJ2-1 | TRBD2 | . | TRBV18 | CASSLRTSGRNEQFF | TGTGCCAGCTCACTACGAACTAGCGGGAGAAATGAGCAGTTCTTC
TRBJ2-7 | TRBD1 | . | TRBV10-3 | CAIQGQGSYEQYF | TGTGCCATCCAGGGACAGGGGTCCTACGAGCAGTACTTC
TRBJ1-5 | . | . | TRBV4-1 | CASSYRKDNQPQHF | TGCGCCAGCAGCTACAGGAAAGACAATCAGCCCCAGCATTTT
TRBJ1-1 | . | . | TRBV18 | CASSQSQLNTEAFF | TGTGCCAGCTCACAGTCCCAGCTGAACACTGAAGCTTTCTTT
TRBJ2-7 | . | . | TRBV10-3 | CAPQRKPPKDEQYF | TGTGCCCCCCAAAGAAAGCCCCCTAAGGACGAGCAGTACTTC
TRBJ1-2 | . | . | TRBV27 | CASSAPDNYGYTF | TGTGCCAGCAGTGCACCGGATAACTATGGCTACACCTTC
TRBJ1-4 | TRBD1 | . | TRBV5-4 | CASSFRQGGNEKLFF | TGTGCCAGCAGCTTCAGACAGGGAGGGAATGAAAAACTGTTTTTT
TRBJ1-1 | . | . | TRBV7-2 | CASSLTRSTEAFF | TGTGCCAGCAGTTTAACCAGGTCCACTGAAGCTTTCTTT
TRBJ1-2 | . | . | TRBV5-1 | CASSLGRGRYGYTF | TGCGCCAGCAGCTTGGGTAGGGGAAGATATGGCTACACCTTC
TRBJ2-7 | TRBD1 | . | TRBV28 | CASSQPGQGGSYEQYF | TGTGCCAGCAGCCAACCGGGACAGGGGGGGTCCTACGAGCAGTACTTC
TRBJ2-5 | . | . | TRBV7-2 | CASSRLIETQYF | TGTGCCAGCAGCCGGCTTATAGAGACCCAGTACTTC
TRBJ2-4 | . | . | TRBV5-6 | CASSSFSSEENIQYF | TGTGCCAGCAGCTCTTTTTCCTCCGAGGAAAACATTCAGTACTTC
TRBJ1-6 | . | . | TRBV27 | CASSPSSNSPLHF | TGTGCCAGCAGTCCCAGCTCTAATTCACCCCTCCACTTT
TRBJ1-4 | . | few | TRBV27 | CASWGRTAGEKLFF | TGTGCCAGCTGGGGACGGACCGCCGGTGAAAAACTGTTTTTT
TRBJ1-1 | . | . | TRBV3-1/TRBV3-2 | CASSQADRNTEAFF | TGTGCCAGCAGCCAAGCCGACAGGAACACTGAAGCTTTCTTT
TRBJ2-3 | . | . | TRBV7-9 | CASSFGDLVTDTQYF | TGTGCCAGCAGCTTCGGGGACCTTGTCACAGATACGCAGTATTTT
TRBJ1-6 | TRBD1 | once | TRBV18 | CASSPFGRGRDSPLHF | TGTGCCAGCTCACCATTCGGCAGGGGGCGAGACTCACCCCTCCACTTT
TRBJ2-1 | TRBD2 | . | TRBV11-3 | CASSRRPGLEIEQFF | TGTGCCAGCAGCCGCAGACCCGGACTAGAAATTGAGCAGTTCTTC
TRBJ1-6 | . | . | TRBV3-1/TRBV3-2 | CASSQDARVNSPLHF | TGTGCCAGCAGCCAAGATGCCAGGGTCAATTCACCCCTCCACTTT
TRBJ1-1 | . | once | TRBV27 | CASSLAGVTEAFF | TGTGCCAGCAGTTTGGCAGGGGTCACTGAAGCTTTCTTT
TRBJ1-2 | . | . | TRBV6-5 | CASSGDWHSGYTF | TGTGCCAGCAGCGGAGATTGGCACTCTGGCTACACCTTC
TRBJ2-1 | . | . | TRBV24-1 | CATSDQPRDEQFF | TGTGCCACCAGTGACCAGCCCCGGGACGAGCAGTTCTTC
TRBJ2-7 | TRBD1 | once | TRBV5-1 | CASSLVGTATYEQYF | TGCGCCAGCAGCTTGGTTGGGACAGCAACCTACGAGCAGTACTTC
TRBJ2-5 | TRBD2 | . | TRBV29-1 | CSVVPGTSGGQETQYF | TGCAGCGTTGTCCCCGGGACTAGCGGGGGCCAAGAGACCCAGTACTTC
TRBJ2-7 | TRBD2 | . | TRBV11-3 | CASSLAGWAGESYEQYF | TGTGCCAGCAGCTTAGCGGGGTGGGCGGGAGAATCCTACGAGCAGTACTTC
TRBJ1-4 | . | . | TRBV7-9 | CASSPGTTPNEKLFF | TGTGCCAGCAGCCCAGGGACAACTCCTAATGAAAAACTGTTTTTT
TRBJ2-1 | TRBD2 | . | TRBV11-2 | CASSLRLAGGNNEQFF | TGTGCCAGCAGCTTAAGGCTAGCGGGGGGTAACAATGAGCAGTTCTTC
TRBJ1-5 | TRBD1 | . | TRBV19 | CASSRAFGQGTRAQHF | TGTGCCAGTAGTAGAGCCTTTGGACAGGGGACAAGGGCCCAGCATTTT
TRBJ1-6 | TRBD1 | . | TRBV7-3 | CASSLTPQGRSPLHF | TGTGCCAGCAGCTTAACACCACAGGGGCGTTCACCCCTCCACTTT
TRBJ1-2 | . | once | TRBV28 | CASSFQASYTF | TGTGCCAGCAGTTTTCAGGCAAGCTACACCTTC
TRBJ2-7 | TRBD2 | . | TRBV14 | CASSQDQGLAGLEQYF | TGTGCCAGCAGCCAAGATCAGGGACTAGCGGGACTCGAGCAGTACTTC
TRBJ1-2 | . | . | TRBV19 | CASSSNIYGYTF | TGTGCCAGTAGTAGTAATATCTATGGCTACACCTTC
TRBJ2-7 | . | . | TRBV10-3 | CAISPQGGGYEQYF | TGTGCCATCAGTCCCCAAGGGGGGGGCTACGAGCAGTACTTC
TRBJ1-2 | . | once | TRBV2 | CAIPRPIYGYTF | TGTGCCATCCCCAGACCGATCTATGGCTACACCTTC
TRBJ2-3 | . | . | TRBV15 | CATSRGQLATDTQYF | TGTGCCACCAGCAGAGGACAGCTAGCCACAGATACGCAGTATTTT
TRBJ1-2 | . | . | TRBV9 | CASSALSLRDDGYTF | TGTGCCAGCAGCGCACTCAGCCTCCGGGATGATGGCTACACCTTC
TRBJ1-5 | . | . | TRBV7-2 | CASSLPGPGNQPQHF | TGTGCCAGCAGCTTACCAGGACCTGGGAATCAGCCCCAGCATTTT
TRBJ1-5 | . | . | TRBV12-3/TRBV12-4 | CASSTNRIQPQHF | TGTGCCAGCAGTACGAACAGGATTCAGCCCCAGCATTTT
TRBJ2-3 | . | . | TRBV28 | CASSPPAGNTDTQYF | TGTGCCAGCAGTCCCCCGGCGGGGAACACAGATACGCAGTATTTT
TRBJ2-3 | TRBD2 | . | TRBV27 | CASRPGLAPSTDTQYF | TGTGCCAGCAGACCGGGACTAGCGCCTTCCACAGATACGCAGTATTTT
TRBJ2-3 | TRBD2 | . | TRBV5-1 | CASSGSTSEADNTQYF | TGCGCCAGCAGCGGGTCGACTAGCGAGGCCGATAATACGCAGTATTTT
TRBJ1-2 | . | . | TRBV6-5 | CASLEVNYGYTF | TGTGCCAGCCTTGAGGTTAACTATGGCTACACCTTC
TRBJ1-1 | . | . | TRBV3-1/TRBV3-2 | CASSQRSTEAFF | TGTGCCAGCAGCCAAAGGAGTACTGAAGCTTTCTTT
TRBJ2-7 | . | . | TRBV7-9 | CASSHAGGQTYEQYF | TGTGCCAGCAGCCACGCGGGGGGACAGACCTACGAGCAGTACTTC
TRBJ1-1 | . | . | TRBV4-1 | CASSQDLIREAFF | TGCGCCAGCAGCCAAGATTTAATTAGGGAAGCTTTCTTT
TRBJ1-5 | . | once | TRBV6-5 | CASSSLGYSNQPQHF | TGTGCCAGCAGTTCTTTGGGGTATAGCAATCAGCCCCAGCATTTT
TRBJ1-2 | . | . | TRBV7-6 | CASSLAWRGRMDSNYGYTF | TGTGCCAGCAGCTTAGCTTGGCGTGGAAGGATGGACTCAAACTATGGCTACACCTTC
TRBJ2-7 | . | . | TRBV2 | CARRGYAGEQYF | TGTGCCCGTCGTGGGTATGCTGGCGAGCAGTACTTC
TRBJ2-2 | . | . | TRBV6-6 | CASSYDGNTGELFF | TGTGCCAGCAGTTACGACGGTAACACCGGGGAGCTGTTTTTT
TRBJ1-5 | . | . | TRBV2 | CASSDSLAQNQPQHF | TGTGCCAGCAGTGATAGTCTGGCACAAAATCAGCCCCAGCATTTT
TRBJ1-1 | . | . | TRBV5-4 | CASSYDREDTEAFF | TGTGCCAGCAGCTACGACAGAGAAGACACTGAAGCTTTCTTT
TRBJ2-7 | . | . | TRBV2 | CASSEVLRGEQYF | TGTGCCAGCAGTGAGGTCCTCCGGGGCGAGCAGTACTTC
TRBJ2-7 | . | . | TRBV5-4 | CASSTGTTYEQYF | TGTGCCAGCAGTACCGGGACGACGTACGAGCAGTACTTC
TRBJ1-2 | . | . | TRBV18 | CASSPQEGPSYGYTF | TGTGCCAGCTCACCACAGGAGGGACCGTCCTATGGCTACACCTTC
TRBJ2-7 | . | once | TRBV30 | CAWSVVMGGPYEQYF | TGTGCCTGGAGTGTGGTCATGGGCGGTCCCTACGAGCAGTACTTC
TRBJ2-1 | . | . | TRBV15 | CATSRAGGGVKNNEQFF | TGTGCCACCAGCAGAGCTGGAGGGGGGGTTAAAAACAATGAGCAGTTCTTC
TRBJ1-2 | TRBD1 | . | TRBV29-1 | CSVEGEDRGRANYGYTF | TGCAGCGTTGAAGGAGAGGACAGGGGTCGGGCTAACTATGGCTACACCTTC
TRBJ1-1 | TRBD1 | . | TRBV18 | CASSQTRQGSTEAFF | TGTGCCAGCTCACAAACCCGACAGGGGAGCACTGAAGCTTTCTTT